A single sample is the source of the 10 T cell receptor beta chains below, sequenced in a study of T-cell memory formation after mild COVID-19. From the 5' RACE reads, TCRdb called clonotypes with MiXCR, one entry per CDR3 protein. The sample shows a few hundred thousand distinct CDR3 sequences, roughly a fifth of them seen only once. Sequencing input: PBMCs or a T cell subset sorted from them (not recorded which). Receptors were obtained from a man aged 18 to 35 who had mild COVID-19 (a few samples of this study predate the infection). Cell type and time point are not known.

The CDR3 DNA reads TGTGCCACCAGTGACCCGACAGCCTCTAGCACAGATACGCAGTATTTT. It yields the protein CATSDPTASSTDTQYF. The chain joins TRBV24-1 to TRBJ2-3; possibly TRBD1 for D (5 bases). The CDR3 is 16 residues long. The V gene's germline CDR1 is KGHDR and CDR2 SFDVKD. Trimming cost V 4 bases and J 0 bases, with 13 bases left between them.

The table lists this clonotype with a few counts. The V call is TRBV5-1, the J call TRBJ1-1; 11 nucleotides match TRBD1. The V segment lost 4 bases and the J segment 1 base; nucleotides outside the gene matches: 6. Germline V gene data show CDR1 as SGHRS and CDR2 as YFSETQ. This CDR3 has 16 amino acids. CDR3 residues: CASSRDRGFENTEAFF. CDR3 bases: TGCGCCAGCAGCCGGGACAGGGGGTTCGAGAACACTGAAGCTTTCTTT.

The rearrangement links TRBV11-2 to TRBJ1-2; D unclear. This CDR3 is built from 11 residues. V dropped 5 bases and J dropped 8 bases, with 9 bases sitting between them. The germline gives CDR1 SGHAT, CDR2 FQNNGV. The CDR3 nucleotides are TGTGCCAGCAGCCAGAGTTTCGGCTACACCTTC. Translation gives CASSQSFGYTF.

The DNA for the CDR3 is TGTGCCATCAGTGGGACAGGGGATAGAGAGACCCAGTACTTC. Translated: CAISGTGDRETQYF. The chain links TRBV10-3 to TRBJ2-5; 9 bases agree with TRBD1. This CDR3 has 14 amino acids. From germline, CDR1 is ENHRY and CDR2 SYGVKD. Germline trimming cut 4 bases from V and 4 bases from J; bases unmatched to any gene: 4.

This clonotype came up a few times. The genes are TRBV14 and TRBJ2-3; D gene unclear. The V end lost 4 bases, the J end lost 5 bases, and 10 bases lay between the germline ends. This CDR3 contains 13 residues. CDR1 is SGHDN, CDR2 FVKESK, per germline. CDR3 bases: TGTGCCAGCAGCCGATACCGAGAAGATACGCAGTATTTT. Translated: CASSRYREDTQYF.

With regard to this clonotype: At one of its ends the junction is not consistent with the germline gene, which may arise from a read error. This chain connects TRBV29-1 to TRBJ1-2; 7 positions agree with TRBD1. The CDR3 sequence is 11 residues long. From germline, CDR1 is SQVTM and CDR2 ANQGSEA. This CDR3 is CSVEKQGYYAF. The CDR3 DNA reads TGCAGCGTTGAGAAACAGGGGTATTACGCCTTC.

J is TRBJ2-5 and V is TRBV12-3 or TRBV12-4; 8 bases fit TRBD2. The CDR3 is made up of 15 amino acids. V lost 5 bases to trimming and J lost 5 bases; unmatched junction nucleotides: 10. This CDR3 reads CASSPRAGVGETQYF. CDR3 in DNA: TGTGCCAGCAGTCCCCGAGCGGGAGTGGGGGAGACCCAGTACTTC.

The CDR3 nucleotides are TGTGCCAGCAGCCGGCGGGGGCAAACCACAGATACGCAGTATTTT. Amino acids: CASSRRGQTTDTQYF. V and J are TRBV6-6 and TRBJ2-3; D might be TRBD2 (7 bases). This CDR3 is 15 amino acids long. The germline V and J ends were trimmed by 6 bases and 2 bases, with 15 bases remaining between them. CDR1 is MNHNY and CDR2 is SVGAGI in the germline V gene (reference sequence).

This clonotype has just one count. The rearrangement links TRBV23-1 to TRBJ2-7; no definite D call. TRBV23-1 is designated an ORF whose function remains uncertain. The V end was cut by 2 bases, the J end by 4 bases, with 9 bases between. The CDR3 consists of 13 residues. CDR3 in DNA: TGCGCCAGCAGTCAAACGCCATATTACGAGCAGTACGTC. Residues: CASSQTPYYEQYV.

The rearrangement links TRBV7-9 to TRBJ2-5; TRBD2 matches at 7 bases. The V gene end was trimmed by 3 bases and the J gene end by 0 bases; junction bases not matched to a gene: 7. CDR3 length equals 16 residues. Germline V gives CDR1 SEHNR, CDR2 FQNEAQ (reference sequence). The CDR3 DNA follows: TGTGCCAGCAGCTTTTGGACTAGAAAGTACCAAGAGACCCAGTACTTC. This gives the protein CASSFWTRKYQETQYF. Full variable domain (outside the CDR3, taken from reference TRBV7-9 and TRBJ2-5): DTGVSQNPRHKITKRGQNVTFRCDPISEHNRLYWYRQTLGQGPEFLTYFQNEAQLEKSRLLSDRFSAERPKGSFSTLEIQRTEQGDSAMYLCASSFWTRKYQETQYFGPGTRLLVL.